This T cell receptor beta chain emerged from a study of cytomegalovirus exposure and HLA in healthy donors. Study background: Earlier sequencing of about 200 million T cells yielded roughly 100 million unique TCR beta sequences. The early release's HLA-typed donors yielded 78 million or so unique TCRs. Study-level points and caveats: Cytomegalovirus status, reportedly, was diagnosed with high specificity and sensitivity by the classifier.

Vbeta (60) and Jbeta (13) primers were used in the PCR. Some clones are missing from TCRdb's copy, which holds only in-frame ones; the method was immunoSEQ multiplex PCR. The sample includes 35,000 to 50,000 clones, about 50% seen only once; the top ten take over 10%. This clone was observed a handful of times. Its matching antigen is unknown. V lost 0 bases, J lost 5 bases, and 12 bases lay in between. The CDR3 sequence is 15 residues long. From germline, CDR1 is MGHRA and CDR2 YSYEKL. The V call is TRBV4-1, the J call TRBJ2-3, with D possibly being TRBD2 (5 bases). Material: PBMCs. The source of this sequence is a human donor in good health. The CDR3 nucleotides read TGCGCCAGCAGCCAAGATCCGGGGAGAGGAGATACGCAGTATTTT. This sequence encodes CASSQDPGRGDTQYF.